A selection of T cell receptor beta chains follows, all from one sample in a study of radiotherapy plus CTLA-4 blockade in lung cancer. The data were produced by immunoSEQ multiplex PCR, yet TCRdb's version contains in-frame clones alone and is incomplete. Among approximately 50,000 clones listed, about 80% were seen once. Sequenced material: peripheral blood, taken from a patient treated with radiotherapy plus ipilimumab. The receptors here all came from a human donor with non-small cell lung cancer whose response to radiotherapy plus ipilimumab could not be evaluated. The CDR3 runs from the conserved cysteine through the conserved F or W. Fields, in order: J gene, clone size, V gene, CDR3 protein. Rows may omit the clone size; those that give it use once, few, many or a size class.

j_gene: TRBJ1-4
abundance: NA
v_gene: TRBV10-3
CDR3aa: CAATGGVGEKLFF

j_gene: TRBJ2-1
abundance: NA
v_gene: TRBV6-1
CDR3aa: CASSDPRGVSSYNEQFF

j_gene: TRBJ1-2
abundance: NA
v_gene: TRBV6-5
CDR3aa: CASSGRGENYGYTF

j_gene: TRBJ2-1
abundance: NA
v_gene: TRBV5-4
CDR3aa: CASNGLDREDEQFF

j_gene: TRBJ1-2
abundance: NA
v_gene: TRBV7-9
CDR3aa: CASSSQGALGGYTF

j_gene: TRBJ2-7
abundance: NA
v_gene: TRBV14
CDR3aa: CASSRGGRGYEQYF

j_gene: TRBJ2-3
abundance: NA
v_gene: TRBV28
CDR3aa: CASSLGTGWEADTQYF

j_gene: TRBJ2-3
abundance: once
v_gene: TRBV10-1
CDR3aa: CASSSGTGPRGTDTQYF

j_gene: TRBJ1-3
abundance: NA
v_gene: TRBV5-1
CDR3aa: CASSFSSPGGAGNTIYF

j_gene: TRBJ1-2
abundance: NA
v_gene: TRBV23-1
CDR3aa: CASSQSGHYGYTF